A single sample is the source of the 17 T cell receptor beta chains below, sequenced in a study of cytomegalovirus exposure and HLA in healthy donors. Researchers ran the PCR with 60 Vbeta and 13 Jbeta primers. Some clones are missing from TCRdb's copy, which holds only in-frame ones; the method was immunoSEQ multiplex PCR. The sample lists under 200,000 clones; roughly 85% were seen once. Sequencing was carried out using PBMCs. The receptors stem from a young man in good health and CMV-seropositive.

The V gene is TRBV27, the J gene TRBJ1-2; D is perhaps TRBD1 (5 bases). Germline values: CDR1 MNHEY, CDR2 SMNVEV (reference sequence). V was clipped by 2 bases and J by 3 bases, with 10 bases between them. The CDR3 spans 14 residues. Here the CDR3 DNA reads TGTGCCAGCAGTTTAGGGCAGGGCGACTATGGCTACACCTTC. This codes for CASSLGQGDYGYTF.

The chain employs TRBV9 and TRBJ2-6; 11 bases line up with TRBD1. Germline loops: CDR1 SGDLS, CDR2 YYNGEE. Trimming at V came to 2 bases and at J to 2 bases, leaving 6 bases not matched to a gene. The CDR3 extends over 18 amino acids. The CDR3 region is CASSVSRTGGAGANVLTF. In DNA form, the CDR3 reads TGTGCCAGCAGCGTTAGTAGGACAGGGGGCGCTGGGGCCAACGTCCTGACTTTC.

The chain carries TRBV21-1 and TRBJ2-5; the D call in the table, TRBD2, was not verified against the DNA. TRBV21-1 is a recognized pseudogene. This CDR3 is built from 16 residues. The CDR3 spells CASSKEGTDGQETQYF. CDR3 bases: TGTGCCAGCAGCAAAGAAGGGACTGACGGGCAAGAGACCCAGTACTTC.

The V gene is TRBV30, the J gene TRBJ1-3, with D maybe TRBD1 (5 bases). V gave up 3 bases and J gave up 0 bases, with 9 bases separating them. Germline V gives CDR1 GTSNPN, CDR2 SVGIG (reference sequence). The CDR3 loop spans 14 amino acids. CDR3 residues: CAWRWGGSGNTIYF. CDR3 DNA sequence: TGTGCCTGGAGATGGGGGGGCTCTGGAAACACCATATATTTT.

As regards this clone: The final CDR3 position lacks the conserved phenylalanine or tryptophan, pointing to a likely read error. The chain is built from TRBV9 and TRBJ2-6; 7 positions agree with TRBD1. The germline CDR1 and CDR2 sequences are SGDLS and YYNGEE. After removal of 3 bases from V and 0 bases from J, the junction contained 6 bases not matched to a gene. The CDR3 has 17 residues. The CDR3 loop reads CASSESGGLSGANVLTL. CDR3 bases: TGTGCCAGCAGCGAGTCAGGGGGTCTCTCTGGGGCCAACGTCCTGACTCTC.

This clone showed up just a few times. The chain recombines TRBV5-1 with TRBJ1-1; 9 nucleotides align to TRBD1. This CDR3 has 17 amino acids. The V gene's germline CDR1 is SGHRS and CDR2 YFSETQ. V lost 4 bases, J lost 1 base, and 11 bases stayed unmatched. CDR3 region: CASSTDRGMTTNTEAFF. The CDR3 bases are TGCGCCAGCAGCACGGACAGGGGAATGACTACGAACACTGAAGCTTTCTTT.

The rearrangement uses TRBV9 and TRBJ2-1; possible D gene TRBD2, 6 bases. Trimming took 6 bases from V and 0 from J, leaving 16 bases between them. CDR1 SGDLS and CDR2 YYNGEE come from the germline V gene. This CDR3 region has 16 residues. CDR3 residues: CASTKESGGSYNEQFF. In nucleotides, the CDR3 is TGTGCCAGCACCAAGGAGTCCGGGGGCTCCTACAATGAGCAGTTCTTC.

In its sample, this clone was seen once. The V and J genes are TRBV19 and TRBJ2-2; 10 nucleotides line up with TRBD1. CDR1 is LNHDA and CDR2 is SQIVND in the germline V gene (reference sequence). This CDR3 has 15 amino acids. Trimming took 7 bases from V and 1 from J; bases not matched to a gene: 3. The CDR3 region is CASTRTGGNTGELFF. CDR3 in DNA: TGTGCCAGTACCCGGACAGGGGGGAACACCGGGGAGCTGTTTTTT.

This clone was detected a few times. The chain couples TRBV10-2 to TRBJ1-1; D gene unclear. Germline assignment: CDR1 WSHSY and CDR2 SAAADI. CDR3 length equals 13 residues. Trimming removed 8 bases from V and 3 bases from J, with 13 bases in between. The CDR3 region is CASQTDRDTEAFF. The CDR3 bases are TGCGCCAGCCAAACCGACCGGGACACTGAAGCTTTCTTT.

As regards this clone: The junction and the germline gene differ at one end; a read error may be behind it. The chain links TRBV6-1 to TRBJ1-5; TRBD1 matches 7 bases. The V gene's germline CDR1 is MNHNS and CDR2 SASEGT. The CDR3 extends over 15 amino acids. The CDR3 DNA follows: TGTGCCAGCAGCGAAGGAAGGGGGCTCGGTCAGCCCCAGCATTTT. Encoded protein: CASSEGRGLGQPQHF.

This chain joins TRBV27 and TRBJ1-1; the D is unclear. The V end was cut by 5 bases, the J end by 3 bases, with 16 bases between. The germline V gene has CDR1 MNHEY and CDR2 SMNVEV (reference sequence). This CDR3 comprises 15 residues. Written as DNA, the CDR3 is TGTGCCAGCAGTCGGGGTACCGGCGCGGACACTGAAGCTTTCTTT. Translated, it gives CASSRGTGADTEAFF.

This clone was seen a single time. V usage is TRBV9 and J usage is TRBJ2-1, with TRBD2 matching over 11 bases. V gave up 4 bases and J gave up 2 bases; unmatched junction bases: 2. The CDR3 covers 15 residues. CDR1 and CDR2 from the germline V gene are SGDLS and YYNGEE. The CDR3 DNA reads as TGTGCCAGCAGCCTGACTAGCGGGGCCTACAATGAGCAGTTCTTC. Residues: CASSLTSGAYNEQFF.

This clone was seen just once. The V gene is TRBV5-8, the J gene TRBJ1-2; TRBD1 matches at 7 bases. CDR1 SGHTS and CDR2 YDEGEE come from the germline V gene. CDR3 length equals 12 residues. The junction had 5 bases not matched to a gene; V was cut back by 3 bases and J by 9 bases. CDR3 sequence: CASSYRGLSYTF. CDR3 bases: TGTGCCAGCAGCTACAGGGGACTTAGCTACACCTTC. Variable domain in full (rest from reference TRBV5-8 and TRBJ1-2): EAGVTQSPTHLIKTRGQQATLRCSPISGHTSVYWYQQALGLGLQFLLWYDEGEERNRGNFPPRFSGRQFPNYSSELNVNALELEDSALYLCASSYRGLSYTFGSGTRLTVV.

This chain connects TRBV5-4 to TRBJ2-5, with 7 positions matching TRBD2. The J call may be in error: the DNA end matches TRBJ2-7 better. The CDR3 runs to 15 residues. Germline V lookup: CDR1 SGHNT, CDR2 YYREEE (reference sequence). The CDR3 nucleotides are TGTGCCAGCAGCTTGGCCGGCAGGGAGGGTAACGAGCAGTACTTC. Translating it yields CASSLAGREGNEQYF.

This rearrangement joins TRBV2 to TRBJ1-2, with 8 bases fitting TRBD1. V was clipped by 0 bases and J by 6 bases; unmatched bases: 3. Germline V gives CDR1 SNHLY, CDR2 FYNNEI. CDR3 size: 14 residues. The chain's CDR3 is CASSEAPGGDGYTF. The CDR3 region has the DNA TGTGCCAGCAGTGAAGCGCCAGGGGGCGATGGCTACACCTTC.

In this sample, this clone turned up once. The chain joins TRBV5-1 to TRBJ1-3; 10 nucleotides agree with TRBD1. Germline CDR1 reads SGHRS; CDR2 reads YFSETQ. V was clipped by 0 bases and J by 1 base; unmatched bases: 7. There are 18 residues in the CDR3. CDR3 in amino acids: CASSLDVTGGPSGNTIYF. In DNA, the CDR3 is TGCGCCAGCAGCTTGGATGTGACAGGGGGCCCGTCTGGAAACACCATATATTTT.

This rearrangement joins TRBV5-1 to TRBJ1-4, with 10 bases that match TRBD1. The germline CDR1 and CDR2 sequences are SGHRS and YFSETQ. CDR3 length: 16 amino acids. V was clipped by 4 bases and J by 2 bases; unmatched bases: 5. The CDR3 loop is CASSPGTGATNEKLFF. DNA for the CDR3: TGCGCCAGCAGCCCCGGGACAGGGGCGACTAATGAAAAACTGTTTTTT.